Listed here are 22 T cell receptor beta chains from one sample, sequenced in a study of blood T cell repertoires in COVID-19. Assay used: immunoSEQ multiplex PCR; TCRdb lists only in-frame clones, some missing. Of roughly 100,000 clones in the sample, roughly 90% were seen once. Sequencing was carried out using peripheral blood. Receptor source: an older woman with acute or convalescent COVID-19.

In its sample, this clone was seen a few times. The J gene is TRBJ2-7, the V gene TRBV10-3; D not certain. V was pared by 4 bases and J by 3 bases, with 10 bases between. The CDR3 has 13 residues. Per germline, CDR1 ENHRY and CDR2 SYGVKD. The CDR3 coding sequence is TGTGCCATCAGTGGCGCTACTGGCTACGAGCAGTACTTC. Translating gives CAISGATGYEQYF.

The chain uses TRBV6-5 and TRBJ1-4; no firm D call. Germline V CDR1 and CDR2: MNHEY, SVGAGI. The CDR3 runs to 16 residues. The V end was cut by 2 bases, the J end by 3 bases, with 13 bases between. The CDR3 is CASSYPIRGANEKLFF. CDR3 coding DNA: TGTGCCAGCAGTTACCCAATTAGAGGAGCTAATGAAAAACTGTTTTTT.

This clone was picked up a small number of times. V gene TRBV16 combines with J gene TRBJ2-1; D is unclear. This CDR3 region has 14 residues. CDR1 and CDR2 from the germline V gene are KGHSY and FQNENV. Between the trimmed V and J ends, which lost 0 bases and 6 bases, there was a span of 9 bases. The CDR3 DNA reads TGTGCCAGCAGCCAATCGGCAGCGAGCAATGAGCAGTTCTTC. Its translation: CASSQSAASNEQFF.

This sequence joins TRBV10-3 and TRBJ2-7, with 8 bases fitting TRBD1. V was clipped by 10 bases and J by 7 bases; unmatched bases: 6. Germline V CDR1 and CDR2: ENHRY, SYGVKD. The CDR3 is 11 amino acids. In DNA, the CDR3 is TGTGCCACCATGAGGGACAGGGAGCAGTACTTC. Translating gives CATMRDREQYF.

This clone was recorded once. The rearrangement links TRBV6-4 to TRBJ2-7, with 7 bases aligning to TRBD1. The trim removed 2 bases at V and 5 bases at J, leaving 12 bases unmatched. Germline CDR1 MRHNA, CDR2 SNTAGT. The CDR3 is 16 residues long. CDR3 DNA: TGTGCCAGCAGTGACCCGACTACCGGACAGGATGACGAGCAGTACGTC. It is translated as CASSDPTTGQDDEQYV.

Here the CDR3 reads CASKGLAGRAGELFF. The CDR3 coding sequence is TGTGCCAGCAAAGGACTAGCGGGAAGAGCCGGGGAGCTGTTTTTT. V is TRBV19 and J is TRBJ2-2, with 12 bases aligning to TRBD2. V lost 9 bases to trimming and J lost 6 bases; unmatched junction nucleotides: 8. This CDR3 has 15 residues. From germline, CDR1 is LNHDA and CDR2 SQIVND (reference sequence).

The CDR3 sequence is CASSPTGGNTIYF. The CDR3 DNA is TGTGCCAGCAGCCCAACAGGGGGAAACACCATATATTTT. The rearrangement links TRBV7-8 to TRBJ1-3, with a possible D match to TRBD1 (6 bases). Germline V gives CDR1 SGHVS, CDR2 FQNEAQ. V lost 5 bases and J lost 4, with 9 bases in between. This CDR3 contains 13 residues.

A single count supports this clone. The J gene is TRBJ2-7, the V gene TRBV19, with unresolved D. V was clipped by 6 bases and J by 1 base, with 13 bases between them. The CDR3 covers 14 residues. Germline loops: CDR1 LNHDA, CDR2 SQIVND (reference sequence). Here the CDR3 DNA reads TGTGCCAGTAGCCGAGGCAGAGATTCCTACGAGCAGTACTTC. Protein: CASSRGRDSYEQYF.

The rearrangement links TRBV14 to TRBJ2-7; perhaps TRBD2 as D (6 bases). The germline V gene has CDR1 SGHDN and CDR2 FVKESK. The CDR3 length is 13 residues. V lost 1 base to trimming and J lost 7 bases, with 11 bases between them. The CDR3 coding sequence is TGTGCCAGCAGCCAAGTAGACGCGGGGGAGCAGTACGTC. Protein product: CASSQVDAGEQYV.

The chain joins TRBV3-1 (or the pseudogene TRBV3-2) to TRBJ1-2; TRBD1 matches at 10 bases. The CDR3 length is 14 residues. Germline trimming cut 1 base from V and 7 bases from J; bases unmatched to any gene: 3. Germline assignment: CDR1 LGHDT and CDR2 YNNKEL (reference sequence). CDR3 nucleotides: TGTGCCAGCAGCCAAGGGACAGGGGGGATTGGCTACACCTTC. It encodes CASSQGTGGIGYTF.

Written as DNA, the CDR3 is TGTGCCAGCAGCCCCCGCGATTTTGGTCAGCCCCAGCATTTT. Translating it yields CASSPRDFGQPQHF. V usage is TRBV5-5 and J usage is TRBJ1-5, with D unclear. The V end was cut by 4 bases, the J end by 6 bases, with 14 bases between. The CDR3 contains 14 residues. Germline CDR1 and CDR2: SGHKS and YYEKEE (reference sequence). Using reference TRBV5-5 and TRBJ1-5 for the parts outside the CDR3, the full variable domain is DAGVTQSPTHLIKTRGQQVTLRCSPISGHKSVSWYQQVLGQGPQFIFQYYEKEERGRGNFPDRFSARQFPNYSSELNVNALLLGDSALYLCASSPRDFGQPQHFGDGTRLSIL.

This chain links TRBV18 with TRBJ2-2; 11 bases match TRBD2. Germline CDR1 KGHSH, CDR2 LQKENI. V was pared by 3 bases and J by 8 bases, with 8 bases of the junction left unmatched. The CDR3 length is 16 residues. CDR3 residues: CASSPGTSGTLGELFF. The CDR3 DNA follows: TGTGCCAGCTCACCTGGGACTAGCGGAACCCTGGGGGAGCTGTTTTTT.

CDR3 amino acids: CASSLSGGNEAFF. CDR3 DNA sequence: TGTGCCAGCAGTTTATCAGGGGGCAATGAAGCTTTCTTT. This chain uses TRBV28 with TRBJ1-1; 8 bases line up with TRBD1. The V gene's germline CDR1 is MDHEN and CDR2 SYDVKM. Trimming at V came to 1 base and at J to 7 bases, leaving 2 bases not matched to a gene. The CDR3 sequence is 13 residues long.

The chain carries TRBV10-3 and TRBJ1-5; possibly TRBD1 for D (5 bases). The CDR3 totals 15 residues. Trimming stripped 2 bases from V and 2 bases from J, with 10 bases between. The germline gives CDR1 ENHRY, CDR2 SYGVKD. This CDR3 is CAISEGGDGNQPQHF. DNA for the CDR3: TGTGCCATCAGTGAGGGAGGGGATGGCAATCAGCCCCAGCATTTT.

The V call is TRBV15, the J call TRBJ1-3; 7 bases line up with TRBD1. The CDR3 is 14 amino acids. Unmatched junction bases numbered 4, after V lost 5 bases and J lost 3 bases. CDR1 is LNHNV, CDR2 YYDKDF, per germline (reference sequence). The CDR3 protein is CATSLRGFGNTIYF. The CDR3 region has the DNA TGTGCCACCAGCCTCAGGGGGTTTGGAAACACCATATATTTT.

The rearrangement joins TRBV28 to TRBJ1-1; 8 nucleotides align to TRBD1. This CDR3 is built from 14 residues. Germline CDR1 MDHEN, CDR2 SYDVKM. With 3 bases clipped from V and 4 bases from J, the junction kept 4 bases outside the gene matches. Written as DNA, the CDR3 is TGTGCCAGCAGTTTGGACAGGGTGGTCACTGAAGCTTTCTTT. This codes for CASSLDRVVTEAFF.

The rearrangement links TRBV6-5 to TRBJ1-2, with D perhaps TRBD1 (5 bases). The germline V gene has CDR1 MNHEY and CDR2 SVGAGI. Trimming took off 6 bases at V and 6 bases at J, with 11 bases between the two ends. The CDR3 length is 12 residues. The CDR3 DNA sequence: TGTGCCAGCAGAACGGGGGGAGATGGCTACACCTTC. Amino acid sequence: CASRTGGDGYTF.

This clone was recorded only once. The chain carries TRBV28 and TRBJ2-3, with TRBD2 as a possible D gene (6 bases). Trimming cost V 4 bases and J 1 base, with 18 bases left between them. CDR3 size: 17 residues. Germline CDR1 MDHEN, CDR2 SYDVKM. In nucleotides, the CDR3 is TGTGCCAGCAGTTCCAATTCATGGGGGGTGGGCACAGATACGCAGTATTTT. Translating gives CASSSNSWGVGTDTQYF.

V usage is TRBV5-1 and J usage is TRBJ1-1; D is possibly TRBD1 (5 bases). The CDR3 is 11 residues long. V was pared by 6 bases and J by 5 bases, with 8 bases between. Germline CDR1 is SGHRS and CDR2 is YFSETQ. This chain's CDR3 is CASKQETEAFF. CDR3 sequence (DNA): TGCGCCAGCAAACAGGAGACTGAAGCTTTCTTT.

The rearrangement joins TRBV5-1 to TRBJ2-5; 11 bases fit TRBD2. CDR3 length: 20 residues. J lost 7 bases, V lost 5 bases, and 25 bases had no gene match. Germline lookup yields CDR1 SGHRS and CDR2 YFSETQ. The chain's CDR3 is CASRDPGTSGGRVILGTQYF. The DNA of the CDR3 is TGCGCCAGCAGAGACCCCGGGACTAGCGGCGGGAGGGTAATCCTCGGGACCCAGTACTTC.

This chain links TRBV6-1 with TRBJ1-5; D is unresolved. Between the trimmed V and J ends, which lost 2 bases and 2 bases, there was a span of 22 bases. The CDR3 contains 19 residues. CDR1 is MNHNS and CDR2 is SASEGT in the germline V gene. The CDR3: CASSERGKRIGLGNQPQHF. The DNA of the CDR3 is TGTGCCAGCAGTGAAAGAGGCAAACGGATTGGATTGGGCAATCAGCCCCAGCATTTT.

This chain uses TRBV30 with TRBJ1-2; D gene ambiguous. V dropped 2 bases and J dropped 2 bases, with 12 bases sitting between them. The CDR3 spans 14 residues. Germline V lookup: CDR1 GTSNPN, CDR2 SVGIG (reference sequence). The CDR3 nucleotides are TGTGCCTGGAGTCCCTCCTCCCTAAACTATGGCTACACCTTC. This encodes CAWSPSSLNYGYTF. The full variable domain, its missing parts supplied by reference TRBV30 and TRBJ1-2, is SQTIHQWPATLVQPVGSPLSLECTVEGTSNPNLYWYRQAAGRGLQLLFYSVGIGQISSEVPQNLSASRPQDRQFILSSKKLLLSDSGFYLCAWSPSSLNYGYTFGSGTRLTVV.